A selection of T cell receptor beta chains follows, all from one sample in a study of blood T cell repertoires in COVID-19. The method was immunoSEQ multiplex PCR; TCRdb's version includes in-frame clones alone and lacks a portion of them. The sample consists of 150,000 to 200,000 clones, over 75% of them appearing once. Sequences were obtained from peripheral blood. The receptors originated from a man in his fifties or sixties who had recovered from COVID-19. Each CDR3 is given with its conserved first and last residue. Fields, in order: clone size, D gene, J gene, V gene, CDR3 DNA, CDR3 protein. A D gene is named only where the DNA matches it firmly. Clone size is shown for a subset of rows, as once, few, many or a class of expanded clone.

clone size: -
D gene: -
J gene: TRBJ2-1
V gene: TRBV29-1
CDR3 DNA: TGCAGCGGGCGGACACCCTACAATGAGCAGTTCTTC
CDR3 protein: CSGRTPYNEQFF

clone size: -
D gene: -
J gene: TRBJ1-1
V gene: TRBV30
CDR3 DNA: TGTGCCTGGAACCTCAGGGGCGGTGATTCTGAAGCTTTCTTT
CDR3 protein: CAWNLRGGDSEAFF

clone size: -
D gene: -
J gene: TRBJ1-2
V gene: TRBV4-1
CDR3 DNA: TGCGCCAGCAGCTTTACCCTTTGGCGGGCAGGGGAGAGGTCTAACTATGGCTACACCTTC
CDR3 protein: CASSFTLWRAGERSNYGYTF

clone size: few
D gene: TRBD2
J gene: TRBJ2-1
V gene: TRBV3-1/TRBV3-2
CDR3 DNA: TGTGCCAGCAGCCACGGGGCAGCGGGGGTAGATGAGCAGTTCTTC
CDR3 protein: CASSHGAAGVDEQFF

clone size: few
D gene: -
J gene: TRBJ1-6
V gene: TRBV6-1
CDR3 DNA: TGTGCCAGCAGTGAACGTACAGCTTCACCCCTCCACTTT
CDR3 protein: CASSERTASPLHF

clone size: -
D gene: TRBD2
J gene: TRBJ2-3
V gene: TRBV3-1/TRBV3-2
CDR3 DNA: TGTGCCAGCAGCCCCCCAGTAGCGGGGGGGTACACAGATACGCAGTATTTT
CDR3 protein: CASSPPVAGGYTDTQYF

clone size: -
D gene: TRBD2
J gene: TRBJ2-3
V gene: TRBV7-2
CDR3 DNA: TGTGCCAGCCCCGGCGGGGGGGGAGGGGATACGCAGTATTTT
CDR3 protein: CASPGGGGGDTQYF

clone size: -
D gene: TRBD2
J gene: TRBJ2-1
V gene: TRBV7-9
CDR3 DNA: TGTGCCAGCTACACTAGCGGGGCCTACAATGAGCAGTTCTTC
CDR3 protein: CASYTSGAYNEQFF

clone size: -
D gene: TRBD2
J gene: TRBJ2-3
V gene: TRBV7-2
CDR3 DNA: TGTGCCAGCAGCTTAGCTCCAAGACTAGCGGGGGTCACAGATACGCAGTATTTT
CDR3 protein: CASSLAPRLAGVTDTQYF

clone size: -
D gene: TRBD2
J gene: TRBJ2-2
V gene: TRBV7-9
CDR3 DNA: TGTGCCAGCAGCACACTAGCGGGGGCGCACACCGGGGAGCTGTTTTTT
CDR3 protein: CASSTLAGAHTGELFF

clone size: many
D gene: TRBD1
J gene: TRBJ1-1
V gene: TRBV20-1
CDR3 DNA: TGCAGTGCTAGGGAGACAGGGAAAGTTTTCTTT
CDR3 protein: CSARETGKVFF

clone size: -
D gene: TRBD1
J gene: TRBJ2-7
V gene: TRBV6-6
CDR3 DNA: TGTGCCAGCAGGACCCGGGACAGATACTACGAGCAGTACTTC
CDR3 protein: CASRTRDRYYEQYF

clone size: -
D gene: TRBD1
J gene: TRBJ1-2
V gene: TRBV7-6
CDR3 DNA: TGTGCAGCGGACAGGGGAGCTGGCTACACCTTC
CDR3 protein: CAADRGAGYTF

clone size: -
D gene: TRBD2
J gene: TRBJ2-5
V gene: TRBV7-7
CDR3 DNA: TGTGCTAGCAGCTCCGGACTAGCGGGGGGCCCTCAAGAGACCCAGTACTTC
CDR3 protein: CASSSGLAGGPQETQYF